Shown below are 21 T cell receptor beta chains from a single sample sequenced in a study of T-cell memory formation after mild COVID-19. Via MiXCR, TCRdb re-called the 5' RACE reads, giving one row per CDR3 protein. The sample has almost 550,000 distinct CDR3 sequences; around 21% are singletons. Sequencing used PBMCs or a T cell subset sorted from them (not recorded which). These receptors came from an adult woman who had mild COVID-19 (a few samples of this study predate the infection). Cell type and time point are not known.

The rearrangement links TRBV27 to TRBJ2-3, with TRBD1 as a possible D gene (6 bases). Germline V gene data show CDR1 as MNHEY and CDR2 as SMNVEV (reference sequence). Trimming left V 6 bases short and J 2 bases short, with 21 bases between. The CDR3 totals 17 residues. CDR3 in DNA: TGTGCCAGCAGCGGACAGAAATATCCCTTCCACACAGATACGCAGTATTTT. Translation: CASSGQKYPFHTDTQYF.

The V gene is TRBV5-1, the J gene TRBJ2-1, with a possible D match to TRBD1 (5 bases). The CDR3 is 16 amino acids. With 0 bases removed from V and 8 bases from J, the gap between germline ends came to 18 bases. From germline, CDR1 is SGHRS and CDR2 YFSETQ. CDR3 coding DNA: TGCGCCAGCAGCTTGGCCCGCGGCAGGGTCTTGGATGAGCAGTTCTTC. It specifies CASSLARGRVLDEQFF.

In its sample, this clonotype was seen a few times. This sequence joins TRBV20-1 and TRBJ2-3, with a possible D match to TRBD2 (6 bases). The CDR3 extends over 13 amino acids. The V gene's germline CDR1 is DFQATT and CDR2 SNEGSKA (reference sequence). Trimming took off 6 bases at V and 2 bases at J, with 12 bases between the two ends. This CDR3 is CSARDSNTDTQYF. The CDR3 bases are TGCAGTGCCAGGGACTCTAACACAGATACGCAGTATTTT.

The chain is built from TRBV9 and TRBJ2-5; possible D gene TRBD1, 6 bases. This CDR3 region has 15 residues. Trimming removed 3 bases at V and 4 bases at J, with 16 bases between. Germline CDR1 reads SGDLS; CDR2 reads YYNGEE. CDR3 sequence (DNA): TGTGCCAGCAGCGCTTTGGGACACGGAGTAGAGACCCAGTACTTC. Protein: CASSALGHGVETQYF.

In this sample, this clonotype turned up a few times. DNA of the CDR3: TGTGCCAGCAGTCGGGGACTAGCGTTCAACGAGCAGTACTTC. It yields the protein CASSRGLAFNEQYF. The rearrangement joins TRBV12-3 or TRBV12-4 to TRBJ2-7; 10 bases line up with TRBD2. The CDR3 is made up of 14 amino acids. V was pared by 5 bases and J by 5 bases, with 6 bases of the junction left unmatched.

This clonotype was recorded a few times. The rearrangement joins TRBV3-1 to TRBJ1-1; TRBD1 might be the D (6 bases). Germline lookup yields CDR1 LGHDT and CDR2 YNNKEL (reference sequence). V gave up 1 base and J gave up 4 bases, with 10 bases separating them. The CDR3 runs 14 residues. The CDR3 DNA reads TGTGCCAGCAGCCAAGTTCGCAGGGGCACTGAAGCTTTCTTT. Its translation is CASSQVRRGTEAFF. The full variable domain, completed using reference TRBV3-1 and TRBJ1-1, is DTAVSQTPKYLVTQMGNDKSIKCEQNLGHDTMYWYKQDSKKFLKIMFSYNNKELIINETVPNRFSPKSPDKAHLNLHINSLELGDSAVYFCASSQVRRGTEAFFGQGTRLTVV.

This clonotype was detected only a few times. The genes are TRBV12-3 or TRBV12-4 and TRBJ2-7; a possible D gene is TRBD2 (5 bases). The CDR3 totals 12 residues. The V gene lost 2 bases and the J gene lost 6 bases, with 8 bases spanning the gap. The CDR3 is CASSLSGVEQYF. CDR3 nucleotide sequence: TGTGCCAGCAGTTTATCCGGGGTCGAGCAGTACTTC.

The J gene is TRBJ2-7, the V gene TRBV3-1; TRBD1 matches at 7 bases. Germline CDR1 and CDR2: LGHDT and YNNKEL (reference sequence). This CDR3 region has 13 residues. The J segment lost 3 bases and the V segment lost 3 bases, leaving 2 bases of the junction unmatched. CDR3 nucleotides: TGTGCCAGCAGCCAGACAGGGAACTACGAGCAGTACTTC. Encoded protein: CASSQTGNYEQYF.

This clonotype was counted only a few times. V usage is TRBV7-9 and J usage is TRBJ2-5, with D tentatively TRBD1 or TRBD2 (5 bases each). V lost 1 base and J lost 5, with 11 bases in between. The CDR3 runs to 14 residues. Per germline, CDR1 SEHNR and CDR2 FQNEAQ (reference sequence). CDR3 region: CASSLVSGDETQYF. In DNA form, the CDR3 reads TGTGCCAGCAGCTTAGTGTCCGGGGACGAGACCCAGTACTTC. The full variable domain, with the rest looked up from reference TRBV7-9 and TRBJ2-5, is DTGVSQNPRHKITKRGQNVTFRCDPISEHNRLYWYRQTLGQGPEFLTYFQNEAQLEKSRLLSDRFSAERPKGSFSTLEIQRTEQGDSAMYLCASSLVSGDETQYFGPGTRLLVL.

The chain couples TRBV27 to TRBJ2-7; D tentatively reads TRBD1 or TRBD2 (5 bases each). Trimming stripped 8 bases from V and 2 bases from J, with 13 bases between. The CDR3 has 13 amino acids. Germline V gene lookup returns CDR1 MNHEY and CDR2 SMNVEV (reference sequence). CDR3: CASGTTGPYEQYF. The DNA for the CDR3 is TGTGCCAGCGGGACGACTGGTCCCTACGAGCAGTACTTC.

This clonotype was counted a few times. This chain joins TRBV6-5 and TRBJ1-2; 7 nucleotides align to TRBD1. CDR1 is MNHEY and CDR2 is SVGAGI in the germline V gene. V gave up 5 bases and J gave up 2 bases; unmatched junction bases: 8. The CDR3 contains 15 residues. This CDR3 reads CASSGGTGQNYGYTF. The CDR3 DNA reads as TGTGCCAGCAGTGGGGGAACGGGACAGAACTATGGCTACACCTTC.

Only a few counts were recorded for this clonotype. The chain is built from TRBV5-4 and TRBJ2-3, with D possibly matching TRBD1 (5 bases). Germline V lookup: CDR1 SGHNT, CDR2 YYREEE (reference sequence). The ends were cut back, 3 bases at V and 5 bases at J, with 10 bases in the middle. There are 13 residues in the CDR3. Written as DNA, the CDR3 is TGTGCCAGCAGCTACCGAAGGGGAGATACGCAGTATTTT. Translating gives CASSYRRGDTQYF.

The genes are TRBV24-1 and TRBJ1-1; possibly TRBD1 for D (5 bases). The CDR3 spans 17 residues. CDR1 is KGHDR and CDR2 is SFDVKD in the germline V gene. V shed 5 bases and J shed 1 base, with 19 bases lying between them. Here the CDR3 DNA reads TGTGCCACCAGTGGTGTGCGGAGGGATGGACAGAACACTGAAGCTTTCTTT. Translation gives CATSGVRRDGQNTEAFF.

The V and J genes are TRBV2 and TRBJ2-5; D unclear. V lost 3 bases and J lost 8, with 7 bases in between. From germline, CDR1 is SNHLY and CDR2 FYNNEI. CDR3 size: 11 residues. CDR3 sequence: CASSEGGTQYF. As DNA, the CDR3 is TGTGCCAGCAGTGAGGGCGGTACCCAGTACTTC.

This clonotype has a handful of counts. The chain links TRBV12-3 or TRBV12-4 to TRBJ2-3; 9 bases fit TRBD2. The CDR3 spans 14 residues. J lost 7 bases, V lost 4 bases, and 6 bases had no gene match. The DNA for the CDR3 is TGTGCCAGCAGTTCTAGCGGGGCAGGGAATACGCAGTATTTT. This translates into CASSSSGAGNTQYF.

This chain connects TRBV20-1 to TRBJ1-2, with a tentative D call TRBD1 (6 bases). Trimming left V 6 bases short and J 4 bases short, with 18 bases between. In germline, CDR1 is DFQATT, CDR2 SNEGSKA (reference sequence). The CDR3 covers 14 residues. Here the CDR3 DNA reads TGCAGTGCGGATTCTTTGGGGGGCGGCTATGGCTACACCTTC. It yields the protein CSADSLGGGYGYTF.

This clonotype has ten or more counts. CDR3 residues: CASSPRDRETLETQYF. As DNA, the CDR3 is TGTGCCAGCAGCCCCAGGGACAGGGAAACTCTAGAGACCCAGTACTTC. The V call is TRBV7-9, the J call TRBJ2-5; 9 bases fit TRBD1. The CDR3 runs 16 residues. Germline lookup yields CDR1 SEHNR and CDR2 FQNEAQ (reference sequence). Germline trimming cut 5 bases from V and 4 bases from J; bases unmatched to any gene: 11. Full variable domain (rest looked up from reference TRBV7-9 and TRBJ2-5): DTGVSQNPRHKITKRGQNVTFRCDPISEHNRLYWYRQTLGQGPEFLTYFQNEAQLEKSRLLSDRFSAERPKGSFSTLEIQRTEQGDSAMYLCASSPRDRETLETQYFGPGTRLLVL.

This clonotype was seen more than once but under ten times. This sequence joins TRBV2 and TRBJ1-1; D possibly corresponds to TRBD1 (6 bases). The CDR3 totals 16 residues. Germline assignment: CDR1 SNHLY and CDR2 FYNNEI. With 6 bases removed from V and 8 bases from J, the gap between germline ends came to 25 bases. The CDR3 region has the DNA TGTGCCAGCAGAGATTGGGGGCAGGGCACCCAGAGGGAAGCTTTCTTT. Protein sequence: CASRDWGQGTQREAFF.

This clonotype was recorded many times. The chain recombines TRBV5-1 with TRBJ2-7; D ambiguous. Germline-derived CDR1 and CDR2 are SGHRS and YFSETQ. V was pared by 4 bases and J by 5 bases, with 16 bases between. CDR3 length: 14 amino acids. The CDR3 nucleotides are TGCGCCAGCAGCCTAATGGACGGGTCCAACGAGCAGTACTTC. Amino acid sequence: CASSLMDGSNEQYF.

This sequence joins TRBV5-1 and TRBJ2-7, with D uncertain. The germline CDR1 and CDR2 sequences are SGHRS and YFSETQ. CDR3 length: 14 amino acids. The V end was cut by 2 bases, the J end by 1 base, with 10 bases between. The CDR3 loop is CASSFVSFSYEQYF. For the CDR3, the DNA is TGCGCCAGCAGCTTCGTTAGCTTTTCCTACGAGCAGTACTTC.

The chain is built from TRBV29-1 and TRBJ2-7, with D unresolved. Trimming cost V 6 bases and J 1 base, with 13 bases left between them. Germline-derived CDR1 and CDR2 are SQVTM and ANQGSEA. The CDR3 sequence is 13 residues long. The DNA for the CDR3 is TGCAGCGTCCACGACTCCTTATCCTACGAGCAGTACTTC. Translation: CSVHDSLSYEQYF.